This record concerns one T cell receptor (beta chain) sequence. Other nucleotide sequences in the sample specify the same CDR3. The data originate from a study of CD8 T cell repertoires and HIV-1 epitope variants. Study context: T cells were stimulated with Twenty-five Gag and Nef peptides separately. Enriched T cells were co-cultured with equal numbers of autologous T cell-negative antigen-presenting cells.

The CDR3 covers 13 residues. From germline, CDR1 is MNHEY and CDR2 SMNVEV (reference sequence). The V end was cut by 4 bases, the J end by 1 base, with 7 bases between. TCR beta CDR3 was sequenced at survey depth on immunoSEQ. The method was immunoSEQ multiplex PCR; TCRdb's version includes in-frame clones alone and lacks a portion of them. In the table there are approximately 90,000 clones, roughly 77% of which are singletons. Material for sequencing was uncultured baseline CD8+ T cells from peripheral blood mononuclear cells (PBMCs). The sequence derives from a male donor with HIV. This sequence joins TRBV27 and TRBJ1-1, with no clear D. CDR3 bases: TGTGCCAGCAGTTCGGGTAGGAACACTGAAGCTTTCTTT. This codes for CASSSGRNTEAFF.